The clone carrying this T cell receptor beta chain was detected only once. Its specificity is not known. This specimen comes from a study of CD8+CD57+ T cells in acquired aplastic anemia. Study information: Average DNA yield from sorted CD4+ and CD8+ cells was about 3 ug. There were about 10.8 million reads, on average, for CD4+ cells from healthy donors. General study points: Patients and controls had in common 25 to 30 CD8+ CDR3 sequences. Controls and patients did not differ significantly in CD8+ Simpson's diversity.

Looked up from germline, CDR1 is SGHRS and CDR2 is YFSETQ. The CDR3 spans 15 residues. V dropped 4 bases and J dropped 1; count of bases not matched to a gene: 3. Genomic DNA served as template for TCR beta VDJ and CDR3 profiling. TCRdb itself ran the reads through MiXCR, one entry per CDR3 protein. The sample carries 95,000 to 120,000 distinct CDR3 sequences, around 53% recorded once. The specimen sequenced was sorted CD4+, CD8+, or CD8+CD57+ T cells (not recorded which) from PBMCs. This clonotype was obtained from a human donor in good health, serving as a control. The V gene is TRBV5-1, the J gene TRBJ2-2, with 8 nucleotides matching TRBD1. The CDR3 DNA reads as TGCGCCAGCAGCCCGGACAGGGAGAACACCGGGGAGCTGTTTTTT. It yields the protein CASSPDRENTGELFF. Full variable domain (missing parts from reference TRBV5-1 and TRBJ2-2): KAGVTQTPRYLIKTRGQQVTLSCSPISGHRSVSWYQQTPGQGLQFLFEYFSETQRNKGNFPGRFSGRQFSNSRSEMNVSTLELGDSALYLCASSPDRENTGELFFGEGSRLTVL.